Ten or more counts support the clone carrying this T cell receptor (beta chain). TCRdb reanalysed the 5' RACE reads using MiXCR and keeps one entry per CDR3 protein. The sample holds around 680,000 distinct CDR3 sequences, 8.5% to 9.5% seen once. The record originates from a study of identical twins. The germline CDR1 and CDR2 sequences are DFQATT and SNEGSKA (reference sequence). This CDR3 is 12 amino acids long. V lost 2 bases and J lost 7, with 6 bases in between. Everyone who gave samples was a healthy Caucasian. These data were also reused for a study on yellow fever vaccine responses in identical twins.

Sequences were obtained from PBMCs. The rearrangement uses TRBV20-1 and TRBJ1-6; no firm D call. This sequence originates from a woman in her late teens or twenties in good health. This chain's CDR3 is CSARRVNSPLHF. Written as DNA, the CDR3 is TGCAGTGCTAGACGTGTCAATTCACCCCTCCACTTT.